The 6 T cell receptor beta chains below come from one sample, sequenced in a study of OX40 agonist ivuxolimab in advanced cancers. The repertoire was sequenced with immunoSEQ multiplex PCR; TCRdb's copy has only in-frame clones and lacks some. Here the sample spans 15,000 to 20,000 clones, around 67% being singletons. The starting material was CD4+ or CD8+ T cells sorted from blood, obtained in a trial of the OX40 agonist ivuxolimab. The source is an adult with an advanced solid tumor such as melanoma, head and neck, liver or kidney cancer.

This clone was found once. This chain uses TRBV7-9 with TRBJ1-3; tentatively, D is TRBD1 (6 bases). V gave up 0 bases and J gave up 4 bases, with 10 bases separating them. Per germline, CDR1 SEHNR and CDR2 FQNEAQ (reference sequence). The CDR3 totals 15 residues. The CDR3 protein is CASSLAGTLGNTIYF. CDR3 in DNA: TGTGCCAGCAGCTTAGCCGGGACACTCGGAAACACCATATATTTT.

The chain's CDR3 is CASSYFTGVTEAFF. CDR3 nucleotides: TGTGCCAGCAGTTACTTCACAGGGGTTACTGAAGCTTTCTTT. The chain is built from TRBV6-5 and TRBJ1-1, with 7 bases lining up with TRBD1. CDR3 length: 14 amino acids. V gave up 1 base and J gave up 5 bases; unmatched junction bases: 4. Germline CDR1 and CDR2: MNHEY and SVGAGI.

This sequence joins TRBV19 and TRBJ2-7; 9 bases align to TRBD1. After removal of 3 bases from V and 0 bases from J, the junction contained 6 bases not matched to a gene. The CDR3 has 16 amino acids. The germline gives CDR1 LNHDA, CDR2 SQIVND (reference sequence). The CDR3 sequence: CASSIFGTGRSYEQYF. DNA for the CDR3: TGTGCCAGTAGTATCTTCGGGACAGGGCGCTCCTACGAGCAGTACTTC.

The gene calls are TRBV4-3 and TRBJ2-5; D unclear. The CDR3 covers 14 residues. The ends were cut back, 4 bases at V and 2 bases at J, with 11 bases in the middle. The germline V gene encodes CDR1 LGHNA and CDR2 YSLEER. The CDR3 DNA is TGCGCCAGCAGCCGGACCACAGTACAAGAGACCCAGTACTTC. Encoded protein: CASSRTTVQETQYF.

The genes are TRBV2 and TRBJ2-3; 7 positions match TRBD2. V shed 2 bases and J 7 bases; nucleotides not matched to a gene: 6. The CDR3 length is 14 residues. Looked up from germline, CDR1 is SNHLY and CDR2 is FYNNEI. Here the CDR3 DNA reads TGTGCCAGCAGTGAAAGGGGAGGGGTTCATACGCAGTATTTT. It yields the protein CASSERGGVHTQYF.

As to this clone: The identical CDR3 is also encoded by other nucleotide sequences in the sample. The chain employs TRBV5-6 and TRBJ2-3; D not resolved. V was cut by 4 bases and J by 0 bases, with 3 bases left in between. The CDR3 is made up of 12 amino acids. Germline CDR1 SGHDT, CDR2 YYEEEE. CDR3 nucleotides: TGTGCCAGCAGCGTTAGCACAGATACGCAGTATTTT. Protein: CASSVSTDTQYF. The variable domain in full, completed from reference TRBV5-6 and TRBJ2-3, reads DAGVTQSPTHLIKTRGQQVTLRCSPKSGHDTVSWYQQALGQGPQFIFQYYEEEERQRGNFPDRFSGHQFPNYSSELNVNALLLGDSALYLCASSVSTDTQYFGPGTRLTVL.